This T cell receptor beta chain emerged from a study of T cells in Graves' hyperthyroidism and ophthalmopathy. The source material, RNA transcripts, was used to amplify TCR beta CDR3 regions. Using the HTBI primer set, a first-round RT-PCR was run on the TCR CDR3. TCRdb redid the calling of the multiplex PCR reads with MiXCR, one entry per CDR3 protein. This table has approximately 690,000 distinct CDR3 sequences, around 20% appearing once. The ends lost 8 bases at V and 8 bases at J; junction bases unmatched: 4. The germline CDR1 and CDR2 sequences are MDHEN and SYDVKM. This CDR3 contains 14 residues.

The gene calls are TRBV28 and TRBJ2-1, with 15 bases fitting TRBD2. The sample taken for sequencing was blood. The sequence came from a man younger than 45 with Graves' ophthalmopathy. CDR3 residues: CASSRTSGRDEQFF. Here the CDR3 DNA reads TGTGCCAGCTCCCGGACTAGCGGGAGGGATGAGCAGTTCTTC.